This TCR beta chain comes out of a study of response to subunit inactivated influenza vaccine. TCRdb fed the RT-PCR reads into MiXCR, producing one record per CDR3 protein. The sample includes about 650,000 distinct CDR3 sequences, around 16% of them seen just once. The CDR3 is 15 residues long. Trimming shortened V by 6 bases and J by 7 bases, and 19 bases separated the two germline ends. The specimen comprised PBMCs from blood, sampled roughly 13 days after vaccination. The clonotype was recovered from a man aged 50 to 60 who received an inactivated influenza vaccine. The rearrangement uses TRBV12-3 or TRBV12-4 and TRBJ2-4; D is undetermined. CDR3: CASSPVRTAKNIQYF. DNA of the CDR3: TGTGCCAGCAGCCCCGTTCGGACGGCGAAGAACATTCAGTACTTC.